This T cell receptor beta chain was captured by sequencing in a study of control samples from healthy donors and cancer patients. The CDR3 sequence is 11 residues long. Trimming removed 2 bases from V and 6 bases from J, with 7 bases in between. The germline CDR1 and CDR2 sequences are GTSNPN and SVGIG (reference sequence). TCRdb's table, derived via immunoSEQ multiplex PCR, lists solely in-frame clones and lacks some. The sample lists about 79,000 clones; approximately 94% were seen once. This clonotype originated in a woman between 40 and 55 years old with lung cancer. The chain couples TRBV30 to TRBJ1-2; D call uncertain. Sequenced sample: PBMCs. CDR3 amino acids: CAWSPTDGYTF. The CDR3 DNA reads TGTGCCTGGAGTCCGACGGATGGCTACACCTTC.